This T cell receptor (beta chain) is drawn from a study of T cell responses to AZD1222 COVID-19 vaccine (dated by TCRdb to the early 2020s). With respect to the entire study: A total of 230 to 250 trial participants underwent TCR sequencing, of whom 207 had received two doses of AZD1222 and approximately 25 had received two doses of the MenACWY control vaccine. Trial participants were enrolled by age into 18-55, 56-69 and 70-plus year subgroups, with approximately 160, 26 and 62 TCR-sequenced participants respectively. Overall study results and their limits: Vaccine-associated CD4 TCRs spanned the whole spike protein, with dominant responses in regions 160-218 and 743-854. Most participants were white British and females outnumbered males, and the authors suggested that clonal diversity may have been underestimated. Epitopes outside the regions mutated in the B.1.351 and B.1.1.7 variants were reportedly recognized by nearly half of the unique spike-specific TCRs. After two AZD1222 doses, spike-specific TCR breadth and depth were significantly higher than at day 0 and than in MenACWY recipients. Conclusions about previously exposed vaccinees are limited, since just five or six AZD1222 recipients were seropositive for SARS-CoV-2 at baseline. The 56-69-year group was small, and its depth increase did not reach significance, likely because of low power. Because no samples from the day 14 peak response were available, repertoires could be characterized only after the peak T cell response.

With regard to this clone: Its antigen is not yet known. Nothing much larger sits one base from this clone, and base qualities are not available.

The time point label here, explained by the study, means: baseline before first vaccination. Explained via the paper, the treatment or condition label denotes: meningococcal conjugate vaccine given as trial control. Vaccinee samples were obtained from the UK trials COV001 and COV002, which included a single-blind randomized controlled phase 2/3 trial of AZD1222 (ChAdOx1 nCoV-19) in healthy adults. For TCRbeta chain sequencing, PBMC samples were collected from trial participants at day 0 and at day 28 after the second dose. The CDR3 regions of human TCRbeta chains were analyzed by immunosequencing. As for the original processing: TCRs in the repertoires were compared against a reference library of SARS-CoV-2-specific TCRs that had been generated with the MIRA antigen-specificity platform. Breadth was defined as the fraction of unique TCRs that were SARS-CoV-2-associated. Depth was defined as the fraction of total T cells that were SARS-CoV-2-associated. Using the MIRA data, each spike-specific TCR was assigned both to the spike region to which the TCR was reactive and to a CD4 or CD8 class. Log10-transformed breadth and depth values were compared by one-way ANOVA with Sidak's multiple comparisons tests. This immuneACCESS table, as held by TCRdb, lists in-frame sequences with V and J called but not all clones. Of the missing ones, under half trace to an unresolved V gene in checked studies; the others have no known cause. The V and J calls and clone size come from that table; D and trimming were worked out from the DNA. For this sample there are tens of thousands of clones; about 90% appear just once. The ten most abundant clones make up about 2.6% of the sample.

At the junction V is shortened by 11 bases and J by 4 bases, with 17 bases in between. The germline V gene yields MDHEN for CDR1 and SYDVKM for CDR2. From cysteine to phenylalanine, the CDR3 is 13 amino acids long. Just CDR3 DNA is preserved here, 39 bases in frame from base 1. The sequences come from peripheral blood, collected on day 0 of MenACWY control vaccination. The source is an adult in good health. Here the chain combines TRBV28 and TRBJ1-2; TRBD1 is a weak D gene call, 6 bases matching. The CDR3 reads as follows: CAGWGPRGYGYTF. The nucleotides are TGTGCCGGCTGGGGGCCTAGAGGCTATGGCTACACCTTC.